The rows below give T cell receptor beta chains drawn from one sample of a study of blood T cell repertoires in COVID-19. Profiled with immunoSEQ multiplex PCR; TCRdb holds only in-frame clones, not every one. Of more than 110,000 clones listed, around 82% are singletons. Sequencing was performed on peripheral blood. These receptors came from a woman in her fifties or sixties with acute or convalescent COVID-19. CDR3s include the opening cysteine and the closing phenylalanine or tryptophan. The order of the fields is J gene, V gene, CDR3 protein.

TRBJ2-7,TRBV15,CATSRDKYEQYF
TRBJ1-2,TRBV11-2,CASSSDKYGYTF
TRBJ1-1,TRBV11-2,CASSLAPTTGPTDTEAFF
TRBJ2-7,TRBV11-3,CASSLAASGIREQYF
TRBJ1-3,TRBV5-5,CASSTSPDSGNTIYF
TRBJ2-4,TRBV18,CASSLPGQGGKNIQYF
TRBJ1-6,TRBV6-1,CASSEAGKAVNSPLHF
TRBJ2-1,TRBV28,CASSLWRDGSYNEQFF
TRBJ1-5,TRBV7-2,CASSFGTGGNQPQHF
TRBJ2-2,TRBV28,CASSPPGGTGELFF
TRBJ2-1,TRBV6-6,CASSPSRSGRIYNEQFF
TRBJ1-4,TRBV6-5,CASSSYGRTGEKLFF
TRBJ1-4,TRBV27,CASSPGRGLNEKLFF
TRBJ2-2,TRBV11-2,CASSPDRRSGELFF
TRBJ2-3,TRBV28,CASRTTRKSGGDTQYF
TRBJ2-1,TRBV10-1,CASSGLAAYNEQFF
TRBJ1-1,TRBV14,CASSLVVGGGGTEAFF
TRBJ2-3,TRBV19,CASSLRTSRKTDTQYF
TRBJ2-7,TRBV21-1,CASSSGNRGPDEQYF
TRBJ2-1,TRBV10-3,CAISESSYFQQFF
TRBJ2-7,TRBV18,CASSPLGNSYEQYF
TRBJ2-2,TRBV7-9,CASSRPGAGADGELFF
TRBJ2-2,TRBV2,CASTGQSTGELFF
TRBJ1-5,TRBV28,CASSFPTGINQPQHF
TRBJ1-1,TRBV6-5,CASTTGHTEAFF
TRBJ1-1,TRBV19,CASSIARGRGTEAFF
TRBJ2-1,TRBV2,CASTSGTLNEQFF
TRBJ2-3,TRBV27,CASSGGTSPNTQYF
TRBJ1-2,TRBV6-5,CASAARDLRGGYTF
TRBJ2-2,TRBV3-1/TRBV3-2,CASSPRGYNDPGELFF
TRBJ1-1,TRBV4-2,CASSQETAQNTEAFF
TRBJ1-5,TRBV3-1/TRBV3-2,CASSQGLSGQPQHF
TRBJ2-5,TRBV4-1,CASRGMAGGPETQYF
TRBJ2-1,TRBV15,CATSRDPGLNEQFF
TRBJ2-7,TRBV7-2,CASSSGQGRYEQYF
TRBJ1-2,TRBV28,CASSLSTDYGYTF
TRBJ1-3,TRBV21-1,CASSLPEVGGSGNTIYF
TRBJ2-7,TRBV27,CASSPKQGYYEQYF
TRBJ2-3,TRBV7-2,CASSLAHGADTQYF
TRBJ2-5,TRBV11-3,CASSLDRPGTQYF
TRBJ2-1,TRBV5-1,CASEAESPLDEQFF
TRBJ1-4,TRBV28,CASRNGGRTIELFF
TRBJ2-5,TRBV27,CASSSGTSGETQYF
TRBJ1-2,TRBV28,CASSLSGQGADYGYTF
TRBJ1-1,TRBV6-6,CASRQGQGSAEAFF
TRBJ2-3,TRBV3-1/TRBV3-2,CASSRTGTGGARRTDTQYF
TRBJ1-2,TRBV28,CASRGDRVAYTF
TRBJ1-6,TRBV5-5,CASSLGQGFNSPLHF
TRBJ1-1,TRBV28,CASSLAPAVVAFF
TRBJ2-7,TRBV11-2,CASSSTGAYEQYF
TRBJ2-2,TRBV4-2,CASSQASTSGNRRAGELFF
TRBJ1-4,TRBV18,CASSPKQGEKLFF
TRBJ1-4,TRBV5-3,CARSEVREPLTNEKLFF
TRBJ1-5,TRBV19,CASTPGLTSNQPQHF